The entry below describes one T cell receptor beta chain. This entry is derived from a study of blood T cell repertoires in COVID-19. About the research overall: Sources were T cells, B-cell-depleted T cells, or PBMCs; the material itself was cDNA or gDNA.

V was trimmed by 0 bases and J by 4 bases, leaving 8 bases between them. The length of the CDR3 is 14 residues. CDR1 and CDR2 (germline): SGHRS, YFSETQ. Original data processing: Amplification from reference gene primers served as the basis for estimated nucleated cell counts. Some clones are missing from TCRdb's copy, which holds only in-frame ones; the method was immunoSEQ multiplex PCR. The V and J calls and clone size were taken over from that table, and D and trimming were inferred from the DNA. The table shows about 160,000 clones, with 87% occurring only once. The sample was peripheral blood. The rearrangement uses TRBV5-1 and TRBJ1-3; TRBD1 is a possible D gene (6 bases). The receptor's source is a woman aged 55-69 years who had recovered from COVID-19. The CDR3 nucleotides are TGCGCCAGCAGCTTGGCAGGGGCCGGAAACACCATATATTTT. Encoded protein: CASSLAGAGNTIYF.